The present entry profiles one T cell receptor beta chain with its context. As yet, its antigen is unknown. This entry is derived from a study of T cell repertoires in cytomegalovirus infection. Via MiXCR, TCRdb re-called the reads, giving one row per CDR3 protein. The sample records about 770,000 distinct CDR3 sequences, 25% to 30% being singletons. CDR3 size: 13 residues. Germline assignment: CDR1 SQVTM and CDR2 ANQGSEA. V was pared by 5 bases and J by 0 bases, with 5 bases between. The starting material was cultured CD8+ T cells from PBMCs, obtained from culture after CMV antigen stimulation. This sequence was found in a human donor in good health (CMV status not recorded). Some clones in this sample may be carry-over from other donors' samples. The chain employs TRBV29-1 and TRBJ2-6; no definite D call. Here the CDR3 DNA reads TGCAGCGTTCAGCCCTCTGGGGCCAACGTCCTGACTTTC. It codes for CSVQPSGANVLTF.